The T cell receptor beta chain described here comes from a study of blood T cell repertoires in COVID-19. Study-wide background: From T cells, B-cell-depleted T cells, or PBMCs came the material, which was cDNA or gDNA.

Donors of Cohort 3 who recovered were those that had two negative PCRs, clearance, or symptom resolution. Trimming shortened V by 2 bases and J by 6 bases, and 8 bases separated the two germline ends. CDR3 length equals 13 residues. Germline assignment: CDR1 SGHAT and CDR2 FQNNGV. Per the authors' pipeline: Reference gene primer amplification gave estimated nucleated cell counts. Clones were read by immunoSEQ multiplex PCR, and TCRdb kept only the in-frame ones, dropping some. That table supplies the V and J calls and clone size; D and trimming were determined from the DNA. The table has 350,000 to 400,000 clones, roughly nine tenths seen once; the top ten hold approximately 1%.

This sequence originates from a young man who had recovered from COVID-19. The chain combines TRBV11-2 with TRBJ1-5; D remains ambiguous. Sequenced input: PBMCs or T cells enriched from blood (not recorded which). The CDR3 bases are TGTGCCAGCAGCTTACAGTCAGGTCAGCCCCAGCATTTT. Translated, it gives CASSLQSGQPQHF.